The 20 T cell receptor beta chains below come from one sample, sequenced in a study of CD8 T cells in ankylosing spondylitis. One entry per CDR3 protein results from TCRdb running MiXCR on the 5' RACE reads. The sample has a few hundred thousand distinct CDR3 sequences; more than 9% are singletons. Sequencing was done on a sample of blood, either unsorted or a sorted T cell fraction (not recorded which). The receptors come from a male donor with ankylosing spondylitis or in good health (not recorded which).

The gene calls are TRBV25-1 and TRBJ2-6; D may be TRBD1 (5 bases). V was pared by 0 bases and J by 2 bases, with 11 bases between. This CDR3 contains 17 residues. CDR1 is MGHDK and CDR2 is SYGVNS in the germline V gene. CDR3 in amino acids: CASSEYPTVPGANVLTF. The CDR3 nucleotides read TGTGCCAGCAGTGAATATCCGACAGTCCCTGGGGCCAACGTCCTGACTTTC. The full variable domain, completed using reference TRBV25-1 and TRBJ2-6, is EADIYQTPRYLVIGTGKKITLECSQTMGHDKMYWYQQDPGMELHLIHYSYGVNSTEKGDLSSESTVSRIRTEHFPLTLESARPSHTSQYLCASSEYPTVPGANVLTFGAGSRLTVL.

This clonotype was observed at least ten times. The chain carries TRBV5-1 and TRBJ2-3, with D perhaps given as TRBD1 or TRBD2 (5 bases each). V lost 0 bases, J lost 0 bases, and 11 bases lay in between. The germline V gene encodes CDR1 SGHRS and CDR2 YFSETQ. CDR3 size: 16 residues. CDR3 residues: CASSLEGDPSTDTQYF. As DNA, the CDR3 is TGCGCCAGCAGCTTGGAAGGGGACCCTAGCACAGATACGCAGTATTTT.

This clonotype was seen only a few times. V usage is TRBV3-1 and J usage is TRBJ2-7; 13 positions agree with TRBD2. The CDR3 covers 17 residues. After removal of 3 bases from V and 6 bases from J, the junction contained 11 bases not matched to a gene. Germline V gene sequence: CDR1 LGHDT, CDR2 YNNKEL (reference sequence). The CDR3 DNA follows: TGTGCCAGCAGCCACGGACTAGCGGGGGATACCCTCTCCGAGCAGTACTTC. It yields the protein CASSHGLAGDTLSEQYF.

This clonotype was detected many times. The J gene is TRBJ1-4, the V gene TRBV9; 9 bases line up with TRBD1. Germline loops: CDR1 SGDLS, CDR2 YYNGEE. Unmatched junction bases numbered 11, after V lost 0 bases and J lost 8 bases. The CDR3 extends over 17 amino acids. The CDR3 loop is CASSVEGGTGIREKLFF. In nucleotides, the CDR3 is TGTGCCAGCAGCGTAGAGGGCGGGACAGGGATAAGGGAAAAACTGTTTTTT.

This clonotype occurred many times. The chain combines TRBV20-1 with TRBJ2-2, with D unresolved. Germline V gene data show CDR1 as DFQATT and CDR2 as SNEGSKA (reference sequence). With 1 base removed from V and 4 bases from J, the gap between germline ends came to 16 bases. The CDR3 consists of 16 residues. In DNA, the CDR3 is TGCAGTGCTAGAGCGTTTGGCAGCTTGTTCACCGGGGAGCTGTTTTTT. Encoded protein: CSARAFGSLFTGELFF.

The sample holds many counts of this clonotype. The chain recombines TRBV2 with TRBJ1-5; no reliable D call. Germline-derived CDR1 and CDR2 are SNHLY and FYNNEI. The CDR3 consists of 14 residues. V was trimmed by 1 base and J by 3 bases, leaving 7 bases between them. In DNA, the CDR3 is TGTGCCAGCAGTGAAGGAGGGAACAATCAGCCCCAGCATTTT. Translation gives CASSEGGNNQPQHF.

The V gene is TRBV5-1, the J gene TRBJ2-7; D is uncertain. The CDR3 loop spans 15 amino acids. V lost 4 bases and J lost 0, with 14 bases in between. The V gene's germline CDR1 is SGHRS and CDR2 YFSETQ. The CDR3 region is CASSPTQVSSYEQYF. The CDR3 bases are TGCGCCAGCAGCCCGACCCAGGTCAGCTCCTACGAGCAGTACTTC. Looking up the rest from reference TRBV5-1 and TRBJ2-7 gives the full variable domain: KAGVTQTPRYLIKTRGQQVTLSCSPISGHRSVSWYQQTPGQGLQFLFEYFSETQRNKGNFPGRFSGRQFSNSRSEMNVSTLELGDSALYLCASSPTQVSSYEQYFGPGTRLTVT.

In this sample, this clonotype turned up a few times. The chain joins TRBV7-9 to TRBJ2-3, with TRBD2 as a possible D gene (7 bases). The CDR3 length is 15 residues. The V gene lost 5 bases and the J gene lost 4 bases, with 16 bases spanning the gap. Germline-derived CDR1 and CDR2 are SEHNR and FQNEAQ (reference sequence). The DNA of the CDR3 is TGTGCCAGCAGCCTCCTTCCGGGGGGCCCAGATACGCAGTATTTT. It translates to CASSLLPGGPDTQYF.

This clonotype was picked up many times. This chain links TRBV3-1 with TRBJ2-4; 11 positions agree with TRBD2. CDR1 LGHDT and CDR2 YNNKEL come from the germline V gene (reference sequence). With V trimmed by 0 bases and J by 5 bases, 12 bases remained unmatched. This CDR3 spans 19 amino acids. The CDR3, as DNA: TGTGCCAGCAGCCAAGAGGTGTTACTAGCGGGGGAATTAGAAAACATTCAGTACTTC. This translates into CASSQEVLLAGELENIQYF.

Many counts were recorded for this clonotype. The V call is TRBV5-1, the J call TRBJ2-2; D unresolved. Germline loops: CDR1 SGHRS, CDR2 YFSETQ. The CDR3 is 14 residues long. The V gene lost 0 bases and the J gene lost 4 bases, with 7 bases spanning the gap. As DNA, the CDR3 is TGCGCCAGCAGCTTGGTCGGTCCCACCGGGGAGCTGTTTTTT. This codes for CASSLVGPTGELFF.

The table lists this clonotype with a few counts. CDR3 amino acids: CASTASEGPHYGYTF. CDR3 DNA: TGTGCCAGCACCGCTTCGGAGGGACCCCACTATGGCTACACCTTC. This chain connects TRBV7-9 to TRBJ1-2; maybe TRBD1 (5 bases). CDR3 length: 15 residues. From germline, CDR1 is SEHNR and CDR2 FQNEAQ (reference sequence). The V end lost 7 bases, the J end lost 3 bases, and 18 bases lay between the germline ends.

This clonotype was recorded a few times. This chain connects TRBV5-1 to TRBJ1-2, with 10 bases fitting TRBD1. This CDR3 contains 14 residues. Germline CDR1 reads SGHRS; CDR2 reads YFSETQ. The junction had 9 bases not matched to a gene; V was cut back by 6 bases and J by 7 bases. CDR3 coding DNA: TGCGCCAGCAACGGCGGACAGGGGGAGCTTGGCTACACCTTC. Translated: CASNGGQGELGYTF.

This chain connects TRBV11-1 to TRBJ2-5, with D possibly TRBD2 on 6 matching bases. Germline V gene sequence: CDR1 SGHAT, CDR2 FQDESV (reference sequence). The CDR3 covers 14 residues. Trimming removed 3 bases at V and 4 bases at J, with 12 bases between. CDR3 DNA: TGTGCCAGCAGCTTCTCACTAGCATTAGAGACCCAGTACTTC. It specifies CASSFSLALETQYF. Using reference TRBV11-1 and TRBJ2-5 for the parts outside the CDR3, the full variable domain is EAEVAQSPRYKITEKSQAVAFWCDPISGHATLYWYRQILGQGPELLVQFQDESVVDDSQLPKDRFSAERLKGVDSTLKIQPAELGDSAMYLCASSFSLALETQYFGPGTRLLVL.

CDR3 sequence reads: CATSDLGTGDHSYNEQFF. DNA of the CDR3: TGTGCCACCAGTGACCTAGGGACAGGGGACCACTCCTACAATGAGCAGTTCTTC. The V call is TRBV24-1, the J call TRBJ2-1; 10 bases map to TRBD1. CDR3 length equals 18 residues. CDR1 and CDR2 (germline): KGHDR, SFDVKD. The V segment lost 4 bases and the J segment 0 bases; nucleotides outside the gene matches: 8.

V and J are TRBV20-1 and TRBJ2-3, with a tentative D call TRBD2 (5 bases). This CDR3 is built from 13 residues. Deletions cut 7 bases from V and 1 base from J, with 12 bases between. CDR1 DFQATT and CDR2 SNEGSKA come from the germline V gene (reference sequence). This CDR3 reads CSVFGKGTDTQYF. The CDR3, as DNA: TGCAGTGTTTTCGGGAAAGGCACAGATACGCAGTATTTT.

This clonotype was found many times. This sequence joins TRBV3-1 and TRBJ2-1, with D possibly being TRBD2 (6 bases). Trimming removed 8 bases from V and 0 bases from J, with 20 bases in between. The germline gives CDR1 LGHDT, CDR2 YNNKEL (reference sequence). The CDR3 runs 17 residues. CDR3 in DNA: TGTGCCAGCGGGGGGATGGCTAGCGCCACCTCCTACAATGAGCAGTTCTTC. This sequence encodes CASGGMASATSYNEQFF.

This clonotype was detected ten times or more. The chain recombines TRBV7-2 with TRBJ1-1; D ambiguous. The CDR3 contains 13 residues. Germline values: CDR1 SGHTA, CDR2 FQGNSA. The V gene lost 2 bases and the J gene lost 2 bases, with 6 bases spanning the gap. CDR3 DNA sequence: TGTGCCAGCAGCTTATGGGGTAACACTGAAGCTTTCTTT. It specifies CASSLWGNTEAFF. The entire variable domain, with the rest obtained from reference TRBV7-2 and TRBJ1-1, is as follows: GAGVSQSPSNKVTEKGKDVELRCDPISGHTALYWYRQSLGQGLEFLIYFQGNSAPDKSGLPSDRFSAERTGGSVSTLTIQRTQQEDSAVYLCASSLWGNTEAFFGQGTRLTVV.

The rearrangement links TRBV5-1 to TRBJ2-7; D is possibly TRBD2 (7 bases). V was pared by 0 bases and J by 1 base, with 14 bases between. CDR1 and CDR2 (germline): SGHRS, YFSETQ. The CDR3 contains 16 residues. CDR3 nucleotides: TGCGCCAGCAGCTTGGGGGGGCGGGGGAGTTCCTACGAGCAGTACTTC. Protein: CASSLGGRGSSYEQYF.

The rearrangement uses TRBV5-1 and TRBJ2-7; D possibly corresponds to TRBD1 (6 bases). CDR3 length equals 17 residues. V lost 4 bases and J lost 0, with 20 bases in between. CDR1 SGHRS and CDR2 YFSETQ come from the germline V gene. The CDR3 DNA follows: TGCGCCAGCAGCCATGGGACAAATCCTTCCCTCTCCTACGAGCAGTACTTC. This gives the protein CASSHGTNPSLSYEQYF.

The rearrangement links TRBV5-1 to TRBJ2-1, with TRBD2 identical over 12 bases. Germline lookup yields CDR1 SGHRS and CDR2 YFSETQ. V was clipped by 5 bases and J by 8 bases; unmatched bases: 8. CDR3 length: 15 residues. CDR3 DNA sequence: TGCGCCAGCAGATATCTAGCGGGGGGGCCGGATGAGCAGTTCTTC. It specifies CASRYLAGGPDEQFF.